Following are 22 T cell receptor beta chains from one sample sequenced in a study of T cells in Graves' hyperthyroidism and ophthalmopathy. Template material for amplifying TCR beta CDR3 regions consisted of RNA transcripts. With the HTBI primer set, the TCR CDR3 went through a first round of RT-PCR. From the multiplex PCR reads, TCRdb called clonotypes with MiXCR, one entry per CDR3 protein. The sample has under 650,000 distinct CDR3 sequences, 15% to 20% seen once. Material for sequencing was blood. Receptors were obtained from a woman under 40 with Graves' hyperthyroidism.

This clonotype was counted ten times or more. The chain recombines TRBV5-6 with TRBJ1-1, with 12 positions matching TRBD1. J was trimmed by 7 bases and V by 2 bases; bases with no gene match: 6. Germline values: CDR1 SGHDT, CDR2 YYEEEE. The CDR3 extends over 15 amino acids. CDR3 in amino acids: CASSFGTGGDGEAFF. The CDR3 DNA sequence: TGTGCCAGCAGCTTCGGGACAGGGGGCGACGGTGAAGCTTTCTTT.

This clonotype was seen just once. The gene calls are TRBV27 and TRBJ1-5; no clear D. V lost 5 bases and J lost 2, with 16 bases in between. This CDR3 comprises 16 residues. CDR1 and CDR2 from the germline V gene are MNHEY and SMNVEV (reference sequence). CDR3 protein: CASSPGPDGGNQPQHF. CDR3 DNA sequence: TGTGCCAGCAGTCCCGGTCCTGACGGGGGCAATCAGCCCCAGCATTTT.

The J gene is TRBJ1-5, the V gene TRBV5-5; weak D call: TRBD1 (5 bases). Trimming took 3 bases from V and 3 from J, leaving 10 bases between them. Germline-derived CDR1 and CDR2 are SGHKS and YYEKEE (reference sequence). The CDR3 has 14 residues. DNA for the CDR3: TGTGCCAGCAGCTGGGGACCGTCCAATCAGCCCCAGCATTTT. This gives the protein CASSWGPSNQPQHF.

This clonotype was observed once. Because the CDR3 is missing its conserved closing phenylalanine or tryptophan, this is likely a read error. This chain joins TRBV28 and TRBJ1-1; D is unresolved. Trimming stripped 6 bases from V and 3 bases from J, with 8 bases between. Per germline, CDR1 MDHEN and CDR2 SYDVKM. The CDR3 sequence is 12 residues long. In nucleotides, the CDR3 is TGTGCCAGCAGGGGCCTGGACACTGAAGCTTTCCTT. Protein sequence: CASRGLDTEAFL.

This clonotype was recorded once. The rearrangement joins TRBV25-1 to TRBJ2-2; unclear D gene. The germline CDR1 and CDR2 sequences are MGHDK and SYGVNS. The CDR3 length is 14 residues. V lost 1 base, J lost 1 base, and 4 bases lay in between. In DNA, the CDR3 is TGTGCCAGCAGTGAATGGGGGAACACCGGGGAGCTGTTTTTT. It encodes CASSEWGNTGELFF. The whole variable domain, remainder taken from reference TRBV25-1 and TRBJ2-2, is EADIYQTPRYLVIGTGKKITLECSQTMGHDKMYWYQQDPGMELHLIHYSYGVNSTEKGDLSSESTVSRIRTEHFPLTLESARPSHTSQYLCASSEWGNTGELFFGEGSRLTVL.

This clonotype was seen at least ten times. The chain uses TRBV2 and TRBJ2-7; 11 bases line up with TRBD1. This CDR3 has 15 residues. Germline V gene lookup returns CDR1 SNHLY and CDR2 FYNNEI. Unmatched junction bases numbered 8, after V lost 7 bases and J lost 3 bases. The CDR3 DNA follows: TGTGCCAGCAACCTAGCCGGGACAGGGGGCTACGAGCAGTACTTC. Encoded protein: CASNLAGTGGYEQYF.

This clonotype was seen a few times. The genes are TRBV29-1 and TRBJ2-7, with TRBD2 matching 13 bases. The CDR3 covers 17 residues. Germline V gene sequence: CDR1 SQVTM, CDR2 ANQGSEA. V trimming: 6 bases; J trimming: 6 bases; junction bases outside the gene matches: 17. The CDR3 region has the DNA TGCAGCGTGGACGGATTCGGACTAGCGGGAGAGATAGGCGAGCAGTACTTC. Protein: CSVDGFGLAGEIGEQYF.

This clonotype came up many times. The V gene is TRBV13, the J gene TRBJ1-2; 7 nucleotides line up with TRBD1. Losses at the gene ends were 5 bases for V and 4 bases for J; bases not matched to a gene: 13. Germline CDR1 PRHDT, CDR2 FYEKMQ (reference sequence). The CDR3 consists of 16 residues. The chain's CDR3 is CASSPSTHDRAYGYTF. CDR3 DNA: TGTGCCAGCAGCCCCTCGACCCACGACAGGGCCTATGGCTACACCTTC.

This clonotype appeared a few times. J is TRBJ1-2 and V is TRBV9; D possibly corresponds to TRBD1 (5 bases). Trimming removed 2 bases from V and 6 bases from J, with 11 bases in between. Germline assignment: CDR1 SGDLS and CDR2 YYNGEE. The CDR3 spans 13 residues. The CDR3 sequence is CASSVADTHGYTF. In DNA form, the CDR3 reads TGTGCCAGCAGCGTGGCGGACACACATGGCTACACCTTC. The full variable domain, its missing parts supplied by reference TRBV9 and TRBJ1-2, is DSGVTQTPKHLITATGQRVTLRCSPRSGDLSVYWYQQSLDQGLQFLIQYYNGEERAKGNILERFSAQQFPDLHSELNLSSLELGDSALYFCASSVADTHGYTFGSGTRLTVV.

This clonotype was observed a handful of times. The rearrangement links TRBV3-1 to TRBJ2-2; a weak D match, TRBD2 (6 bases). The CDR3 has 17 amino acids. Germline V gene lookup returns CDR1 LGHDT and CDR2 YNNKEL (reference sequence). V was cut by 1 base and J by 5 bases, with 17 bases left in between. CDR3 coding DNA: TGTGCCAGCAGCCAAGGGCATAGCGGAGGAGGGACCGGGGAGCTGTTTTTT. This translates into CASSQGHSGGGTGELFF.

This clonotype was observed many times. The chain links TRBV3-1 to TRBJ2-7; D unresolved. The germline V gene has CDR1 LGHDT and CDR2 YNNKEL (reference sequence). The CDR3 totals 15 residues. Trimming removed 1 base from V and 0 bases from J, with 10 bases in between. CDR3 bases: TGTGCCAGCAGCCAAGGGCTCCTTCGCTCCTACGAGCAGTACTTC. Residues: CASSQGLLRSYEQYF.

This clonotype was seen a handful of times. The J gene is TRBJ2-3, the V gene TRBV7-9, with 8 bases that match TRBD1. J lost 6 bases, V lost 2 bases, and 10 bases had no gene match. The germline V gene encodes CDR1 SEHNR and CDR2 FQNEAQ (reference sequence). This CDR3 is built from 16 residues. For the CDR3, the DNA is TGTGCCAGCAGCTTAACAACGGACAGGGTTTCGGATACGCAGTATTTT. It translates to CASSLTTDRVSDTQYF.

This clonotype was seen only once. The chain is built from TRBV7-2 and TRBJ2-3; D might be TRBD2 (6 bases). The CDR3 extends over 16 amino acids. Trimming left V 5 bases short and J 6 bases short, with 21 bases between. Germline V gives CDR1 SGHTA, CDR2 FQGNSA. In DNA, the CDR3 is TGTGCCAGCAGCCCCCACGGCGGGATCTCTAAGGATACGCAGTATTTT. This translates into CASSPHGGISKDTQYF.

This clonotype was counted at least ten times. The chain couples TRBV12-3 or TRBV12-4 to TRBJ1-1; TRBD1 aligns across 10 bases. This CDR3 contains 15 residues. V shed 6 bases, J shed 1 base, and the junction held 5 bases outside the gene matches. The CDR3 region has the DNA TGTGCCAGCAGCCGCCGGGACAGGGGGAACACTGAAGCTTTCTTT. This encodes CASSRRDRGNTEAFF.

This clonotype has a count of ten or more. V and J are TRBV29-1 and TRBJ1-1; the match to TRBD1 covers 7 bases. V lost 7 bases and J lost 4; bases outside the gene matches: 6. This CDR3 region has 12 residues. Germline V gene lookup returns CDR1 SQVTM and CDR2 ANQGSEA. CDR3 sequence: CSAQGWVTEAFF. In DNA, the CDR3 is TGCAGCGCACAGGGGTGGGTCACTGAAGCTTTCTTT.

The chain carries TRBV29-1 and TRBJ2-5; a weak D match, TRBD1 (6 bases). Germline V CDR1 and CDR2: SQVTM, ANQGSEA. Trimming pared 0 bases from V and 7 bases from J, leaving 12 bases between. The CDR3 extends over 13 amino acids. The CDR3 sequence: CSVEEPPQGTQYF. CDR3 nucleotide sequence: TGCAGCGTTGAAGAACCACCACAGGGGACCCAGTACTTC.

This clonotype has a count of ten or more. The chain joins TRBV30 to TRBJ1-2, with a weak D call TRBD1 (6 bases). The ends were cut back, 3 bases at V and 7 bases at J, with 18 bases in the middle. Looked up from germline, CDR1 is GTSNPN and CDR2 is SVGIG (reference sequence). This CDR3 contains 14 residues. CDR3: CAWREPDRTFGYTF. The CDR3 region has the DNA TGTGCCTGGAGGGAACCCGACAGGACATTTGGCTACACCTTC.

This clonotype occurred many times. The genes are TRBV7-3 and TRBJ1-2, with D possibly TRBD1 on 5 matching bases. The ends were cut back, 0 bases at V and 5 bases at J, with 13 bases in the middle. In germline, CDR1 is SGHTA, CDR2 FQGTGA. The CDR3 has 15 residues. DNA for the CDR3: TGTGCCAGCAGCTTAACGCAGGGAGCTTTATATGGCTACACCTTC. Its protein product is CASSLTQGALYGYTF.

The rearrangement links TRBV2 to TRBJ2-7, with D perhaps TRBD1 or TRBD2 (6 bases each). CDR3 size: 16 residues. V was pared by 5 bases and J by 0 bases, with 17 bases between. Germline CDR1 and CDR2: SNHLY and FYNNEI. The CDR3 protein is CASSNLGGGSSYEQYF. DNA of the CDR3: TGTGCCAGCAGTAACCTAGGGGGAGGCAGCTCCTACGAGCAGTACTTC.

This clonotype occurred many times. The chain uses TRBV27 and TRBJ2-3; maybe TRBD2 (5 bases). This CDR3 comprises 14 residues. Per the germline V gene, CDR1 is MNHEY and CDR2 is SMNVEV (reference sequence). V was pared by 7 bases and J by 4 bases, with 15 bases between. CDR3: CASTSGFTSDTQYF. In nucleotides, the CDR3 is TGTGCCAGCACCAGCGGCTTCACCTCAGATACGCAGTATTTT.

Details on this clonotype: This may be a read error, as it is one base from a much larger clone. The rearrangement joins TRBV28 to TRBJ2-3; 16 bases fit TRBD2. The CDR3 has 18 residues. Germline lookup yields CDR1 MDHEN and CDR2 SYDVKM. The CDR3 DNA reads as TGTGCCAGCAGCAGTCCCGGGACTAGCGGGAGGGTGGCAGATACGCGGTATTTT. Protein sequence: CASSSPGTSGRVADTRYF.

Many counts were recorded for this clonotype. The V call is TRBV6-5, the J call TRBJ2-1; 8 bases match TRBD1. The CDR3 consists of 13 residues. Germline values: CDR1 MNHEY, CDR2 SVGAGI. V gave up 2 bases and J gave up 10 bases; unmatched junction bases: 4. The CDR3 nucleotides are TGTGCCAGCAGTTACCAGGGGACAGGAGAGCAGTTCTTC. Translation: CASSYQGTGEQFF.